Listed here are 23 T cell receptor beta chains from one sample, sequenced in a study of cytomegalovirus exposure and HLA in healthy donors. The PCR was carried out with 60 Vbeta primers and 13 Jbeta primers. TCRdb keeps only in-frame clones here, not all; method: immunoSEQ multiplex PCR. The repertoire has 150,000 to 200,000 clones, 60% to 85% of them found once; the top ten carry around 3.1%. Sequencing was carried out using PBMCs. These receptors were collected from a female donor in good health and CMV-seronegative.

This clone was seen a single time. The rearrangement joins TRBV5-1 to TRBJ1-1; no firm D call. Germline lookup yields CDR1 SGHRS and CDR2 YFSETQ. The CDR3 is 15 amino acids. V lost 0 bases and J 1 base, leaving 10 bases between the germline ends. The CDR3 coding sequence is TGCGCCAGCAGCTTGGTTCGGGGAACGAACACTGAAGCTTTCTTT. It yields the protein CASSLVRGTNTEAFF.

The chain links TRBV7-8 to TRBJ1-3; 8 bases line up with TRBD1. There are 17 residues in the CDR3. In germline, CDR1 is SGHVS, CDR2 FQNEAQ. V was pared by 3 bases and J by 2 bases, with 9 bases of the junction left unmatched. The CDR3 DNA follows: TGTGCCAGCAGCTTGGGCAGGGGGCGTGTGGCTGGAAACACCATATATTTT. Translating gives CASSLGRGRVAGNTIYF.

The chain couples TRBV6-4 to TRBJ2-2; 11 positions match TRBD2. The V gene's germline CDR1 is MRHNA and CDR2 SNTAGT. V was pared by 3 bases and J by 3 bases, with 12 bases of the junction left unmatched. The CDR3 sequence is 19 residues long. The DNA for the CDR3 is TGTGCCAGCAGTGATGGGAGACTAGCGGGGAGGGTAGACACCGGGGAGCTGTTTTTT. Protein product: CASSDGRLAGRVDTGELFF.

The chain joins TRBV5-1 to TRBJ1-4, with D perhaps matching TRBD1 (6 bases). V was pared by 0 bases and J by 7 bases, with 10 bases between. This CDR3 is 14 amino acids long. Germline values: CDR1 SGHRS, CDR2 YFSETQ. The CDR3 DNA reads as TGCGCCAGCAGCTTGGACAGGGTAGCTGAAAAACTGTTTTTT. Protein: CASSLDRVAEKLFF.

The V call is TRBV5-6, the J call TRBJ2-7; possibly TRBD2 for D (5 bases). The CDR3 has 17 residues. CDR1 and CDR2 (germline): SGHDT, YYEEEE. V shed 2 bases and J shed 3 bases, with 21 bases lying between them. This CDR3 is CASSFRFPGGRIYEQYF. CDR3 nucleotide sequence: TGTGCCAGCAGCTTTAGGTTCCCCGGAGGCAGGATCTACGAGCAGTACTTC.

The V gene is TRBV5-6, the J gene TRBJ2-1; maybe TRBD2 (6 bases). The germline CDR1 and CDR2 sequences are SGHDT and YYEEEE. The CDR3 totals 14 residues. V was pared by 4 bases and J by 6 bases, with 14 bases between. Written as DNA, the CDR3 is TGTGCCAGCAGCCGTTGGGCCGGGGGCAATGAGCAGTTCTTC. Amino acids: CASSRWAGGNEQFF. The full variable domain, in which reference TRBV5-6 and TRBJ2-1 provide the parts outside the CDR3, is DAGVTQSPTHLIKTRGQQVTLRCSPKSGHDTVSWYQQALGQGPQFIFQYYEEEERQRGNFPDRFSGHQFPNYSSELNVNALLLGDSALYLCASSRWAGGNEQFFGPGTRLTVL.

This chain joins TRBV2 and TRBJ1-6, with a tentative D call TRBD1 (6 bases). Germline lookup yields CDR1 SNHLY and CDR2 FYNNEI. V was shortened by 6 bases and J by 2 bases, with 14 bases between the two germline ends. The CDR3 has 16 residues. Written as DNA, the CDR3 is TGTGCCAGCAGCCGACAGGAGGCCACCTATAATTCACCCCTCCACTTT. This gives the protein CASSRQEATYNSPLHF.

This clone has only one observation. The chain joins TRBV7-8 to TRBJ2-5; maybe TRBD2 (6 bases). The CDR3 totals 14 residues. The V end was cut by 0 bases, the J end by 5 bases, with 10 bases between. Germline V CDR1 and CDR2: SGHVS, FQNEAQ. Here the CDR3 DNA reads TGTGCCAGCAGCTTAGCGGGAGGAGGTGAGACCCAGTACTTC. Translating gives CASSLAGGGETQYF.

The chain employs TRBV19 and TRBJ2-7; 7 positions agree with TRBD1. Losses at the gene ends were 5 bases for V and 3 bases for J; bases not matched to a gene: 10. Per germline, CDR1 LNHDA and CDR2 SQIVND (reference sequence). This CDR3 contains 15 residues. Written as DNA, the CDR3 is TGTGCCAGTAGTCTGTCCCCCGGACAGGACTACGAGCAGTACTTC. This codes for CASSLSPGQDYEQYF.

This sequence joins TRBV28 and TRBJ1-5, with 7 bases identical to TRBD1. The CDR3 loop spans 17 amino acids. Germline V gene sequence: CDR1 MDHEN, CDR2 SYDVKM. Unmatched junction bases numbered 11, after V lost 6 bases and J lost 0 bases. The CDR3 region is CASSQTGSPYSNQPQHF. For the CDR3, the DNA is TGTGCCAGCAGCCAGACAGGGAGCCCCTATAGCAATCAGCCCCAGCATTTT.

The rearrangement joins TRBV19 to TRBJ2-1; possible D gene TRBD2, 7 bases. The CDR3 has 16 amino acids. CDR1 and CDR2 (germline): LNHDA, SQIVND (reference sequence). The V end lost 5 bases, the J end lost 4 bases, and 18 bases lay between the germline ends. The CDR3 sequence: CASSELVGGRYNEQFF. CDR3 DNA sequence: TGTGCCAGTAGTGAGTTAGTGGGGGGGCGGTACAATGAGCAGTTCTTC.

The CDR3 sequence: CAISEVEGAYEQYF. Written as DNA, the CDR3 is TGTGCCATCAGTGAAGTAGAGGGCGCCTACGAGCAGTACTTC. The V gene is TRBV10-3, the J gene TRBJ2-7; TRBD2 is a possible D gene (5 bases). The CDR3 spans 14 residues. Germline V gene lookup returns CDR1 ENHRY and CDR2 SYGVKD. The V and J ends lost 3 bases and 2 bases respectively, with 11 bases between them.

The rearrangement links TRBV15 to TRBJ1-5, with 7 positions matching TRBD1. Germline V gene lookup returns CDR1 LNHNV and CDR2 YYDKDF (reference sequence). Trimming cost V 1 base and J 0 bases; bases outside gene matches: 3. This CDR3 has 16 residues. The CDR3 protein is CATSRGGQYSNQPQHF. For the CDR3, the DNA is TGTGCCACCAGCAGAGGGGGACAGTATAGCAATCAGCCCCAGCATTTT.

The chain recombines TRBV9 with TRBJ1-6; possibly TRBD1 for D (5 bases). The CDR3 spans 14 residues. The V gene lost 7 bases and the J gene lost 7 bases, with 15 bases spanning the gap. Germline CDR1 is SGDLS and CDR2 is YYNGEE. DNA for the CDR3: TGTGCCAGCGGTGGGGACTTCCGAAATTCACCCCTCCACTTT. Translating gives CASGGDFRNSPLHF.

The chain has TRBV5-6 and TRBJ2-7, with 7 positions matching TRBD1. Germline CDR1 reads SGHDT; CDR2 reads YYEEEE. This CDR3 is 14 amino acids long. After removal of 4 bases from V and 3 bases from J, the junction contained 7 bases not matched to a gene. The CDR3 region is CASSIGQVSYEQYF. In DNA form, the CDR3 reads TGTGCCAGCAGCATTGGACAGGTGAGCTACGAGCAGTACTTC. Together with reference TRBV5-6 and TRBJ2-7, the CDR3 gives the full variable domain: DAGVTQSPTHLIKTRGQQVTLRCSPKSGHDTVSWYQQALGQGPQFIFQYYEEEERQRGNFPDRFSGHQFPNYSSELNVNALLLGDSALYLCASSIGQVSYEQYFGPGTRLTVT.

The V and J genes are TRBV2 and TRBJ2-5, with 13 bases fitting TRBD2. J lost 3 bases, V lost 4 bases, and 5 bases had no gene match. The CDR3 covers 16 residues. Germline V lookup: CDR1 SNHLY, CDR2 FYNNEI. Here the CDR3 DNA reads TGTGCCAGCAGTGCTCAGACTAGCGGGGGGAAAGAGACCCAGTACTTC. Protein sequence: CASSAQTSGGKETQYF.

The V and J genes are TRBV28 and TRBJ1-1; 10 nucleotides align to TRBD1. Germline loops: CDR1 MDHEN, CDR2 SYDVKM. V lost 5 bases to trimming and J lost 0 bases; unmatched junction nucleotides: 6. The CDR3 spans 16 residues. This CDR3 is CASSIPGQGVNTEAFF. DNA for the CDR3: TGTGCCAGCAGTATCCCCGGACAGGGGGTGAACACTGAAGCTTTCTTT.

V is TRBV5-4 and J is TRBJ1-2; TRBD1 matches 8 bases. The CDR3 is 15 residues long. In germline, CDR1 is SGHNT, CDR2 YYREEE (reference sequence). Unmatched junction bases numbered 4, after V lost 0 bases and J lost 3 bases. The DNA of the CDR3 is TGTGCCAGCAGCTTGGCGGGGACAGGAGACTATGGCTACACCTTC. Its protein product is CASSLAGTGDYGYTF.

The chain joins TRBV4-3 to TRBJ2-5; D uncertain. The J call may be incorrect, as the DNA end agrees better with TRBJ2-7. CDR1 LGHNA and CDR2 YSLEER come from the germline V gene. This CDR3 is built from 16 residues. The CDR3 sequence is CASSQDHNPISYEQYF. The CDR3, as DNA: TGCGCCAGCAGCCAAGATCATAATCCGATCTCCTACGAGCAGTACTTC.

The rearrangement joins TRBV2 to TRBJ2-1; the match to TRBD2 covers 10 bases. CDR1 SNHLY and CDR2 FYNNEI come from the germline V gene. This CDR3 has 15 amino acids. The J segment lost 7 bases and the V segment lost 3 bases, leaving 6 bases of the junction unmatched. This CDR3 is CASSDLAGAENEQFF. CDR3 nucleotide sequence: TGTGCCAGCAGTGATCTAGCGGGAGCCGAAAATGAGCAGTTCTTC.

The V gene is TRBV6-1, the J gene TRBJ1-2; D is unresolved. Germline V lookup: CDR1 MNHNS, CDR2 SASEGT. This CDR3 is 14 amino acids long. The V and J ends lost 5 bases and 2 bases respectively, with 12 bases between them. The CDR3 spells CASSPSGSNYGYTF. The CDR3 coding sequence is TGTGCCAGCAGTCCTTCCGGGTCCAACTATGGCTACACCTTC.

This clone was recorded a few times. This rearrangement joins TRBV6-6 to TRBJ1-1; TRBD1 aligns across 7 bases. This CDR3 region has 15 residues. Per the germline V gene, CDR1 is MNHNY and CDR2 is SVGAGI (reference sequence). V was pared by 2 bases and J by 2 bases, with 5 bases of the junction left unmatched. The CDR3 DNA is TGTGCCAGCAGTTACCCGGGACAGAGCAACACTGAAGCTTTCTTT. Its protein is CASSYPGQSNTEAFF.

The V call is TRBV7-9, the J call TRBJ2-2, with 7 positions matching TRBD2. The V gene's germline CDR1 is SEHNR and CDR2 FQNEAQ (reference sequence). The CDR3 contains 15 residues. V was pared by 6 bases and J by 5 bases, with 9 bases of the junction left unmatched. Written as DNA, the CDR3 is TGTGCCAGCAGACCCAACTGGGGGGGAACCGGGGAGCTGTTTTTT. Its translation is CASRPNWGGTGELFF.